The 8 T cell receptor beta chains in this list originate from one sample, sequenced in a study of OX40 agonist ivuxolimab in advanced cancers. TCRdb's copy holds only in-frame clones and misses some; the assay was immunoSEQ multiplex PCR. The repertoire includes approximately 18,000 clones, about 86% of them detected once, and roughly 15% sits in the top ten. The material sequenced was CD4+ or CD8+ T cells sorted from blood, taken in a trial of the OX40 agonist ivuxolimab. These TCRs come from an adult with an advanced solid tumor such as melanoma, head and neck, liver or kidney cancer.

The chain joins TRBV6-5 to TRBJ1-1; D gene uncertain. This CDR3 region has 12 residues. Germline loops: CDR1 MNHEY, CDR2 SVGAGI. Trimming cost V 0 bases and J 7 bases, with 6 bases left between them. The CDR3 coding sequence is TGTGCCAGCAGTTACTCGACTAGTGAAGCTTTCTTT. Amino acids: CASSYSTSEAFF.

CDR3 DNA: TGCGCCAGCAGCTTACTGCCGGGACAGGGACAGCCCCAGCATTTT. This gives the protein CASSLLPGQGQPQHF. The V gene is TRBV5-1, the J gene TRBJ1-5; 9 nucleotides align to TRBD1. Unmatched junction bases numbered 7, after V lost 2 bases and J lost 7 bases. Germline loops: CDR1 SGHRS, CDR2 YFSETQ. The CDR3 has 15 amino acids.

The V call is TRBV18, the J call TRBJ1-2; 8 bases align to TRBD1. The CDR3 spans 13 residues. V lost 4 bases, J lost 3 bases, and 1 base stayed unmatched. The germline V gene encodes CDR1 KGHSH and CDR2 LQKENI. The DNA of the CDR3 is TGTGCCAGCTCACAGGGACAGGACTATGGCTACACCTTC. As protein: CASSQGQDYGYTF.

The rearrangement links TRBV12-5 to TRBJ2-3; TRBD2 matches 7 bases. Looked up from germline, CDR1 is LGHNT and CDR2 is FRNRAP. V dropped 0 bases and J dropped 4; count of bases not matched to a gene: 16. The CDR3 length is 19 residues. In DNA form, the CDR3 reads TGTGCTAGTGGTTTGGTGTTTAAAGGGATAGCGGGCCTCTCAGATACGCAGTATTTT. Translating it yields CASGLVFKGIAGLSDTQYF.

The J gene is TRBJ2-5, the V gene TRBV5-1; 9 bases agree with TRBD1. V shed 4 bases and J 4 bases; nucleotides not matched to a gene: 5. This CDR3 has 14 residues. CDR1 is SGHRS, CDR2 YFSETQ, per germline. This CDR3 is CASSATGGAETQYF. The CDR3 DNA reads TGCGCCAGCAGCGCCACAGGGGGCGCAGAGACCCAGTACTTC.

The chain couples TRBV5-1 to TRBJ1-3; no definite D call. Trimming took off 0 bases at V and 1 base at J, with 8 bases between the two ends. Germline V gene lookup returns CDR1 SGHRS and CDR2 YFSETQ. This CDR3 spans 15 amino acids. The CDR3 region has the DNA TGCGCCAGCAGCTTGGGGGCAGTGTCTGGAAACACCATATATTTT. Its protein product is CASSLGAVSGNTIYF.

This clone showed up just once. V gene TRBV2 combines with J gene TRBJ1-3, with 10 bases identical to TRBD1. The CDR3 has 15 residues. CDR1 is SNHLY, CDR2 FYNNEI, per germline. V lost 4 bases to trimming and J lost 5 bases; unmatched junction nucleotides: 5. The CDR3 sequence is CASSARDRGRNTIYF. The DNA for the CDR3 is TGTGCCAGCAGTGCCCGGGACAGGGGCCGAAACACCATATATTTT.

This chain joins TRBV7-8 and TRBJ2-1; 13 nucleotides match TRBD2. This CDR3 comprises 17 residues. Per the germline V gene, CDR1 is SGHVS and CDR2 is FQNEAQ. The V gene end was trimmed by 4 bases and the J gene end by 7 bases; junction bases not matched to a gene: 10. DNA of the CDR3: TGTGCCAGCAGCTCCCAAGGCAGACTAGCGGGAGGTAATGAGCAGTTCTTC. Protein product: CASSSQGRLAGGNEQFF.